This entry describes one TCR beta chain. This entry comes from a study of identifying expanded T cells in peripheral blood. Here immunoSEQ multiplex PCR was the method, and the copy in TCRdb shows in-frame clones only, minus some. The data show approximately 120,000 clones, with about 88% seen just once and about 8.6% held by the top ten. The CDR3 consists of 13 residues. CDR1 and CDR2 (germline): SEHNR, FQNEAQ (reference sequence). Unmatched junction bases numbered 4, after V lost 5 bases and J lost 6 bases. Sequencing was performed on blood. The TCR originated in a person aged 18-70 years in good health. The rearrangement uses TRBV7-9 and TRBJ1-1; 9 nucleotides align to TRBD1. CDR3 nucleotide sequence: TGTGCCAGCAGCCGGGGACAGGGAGCTGAAGCTTTCTTT. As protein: CASSRGQGAEAFF.